The 28 T cell receptor beta chains reported below all come from one sample, sequenced in a study of beta chain features in type 1 diabetes. Study-level results: Researchers report that Type 1 diabetes patients had moderately but significantly shorter TCRB CDR3s across all four CD4+ subsets.

The authors reverse transcribed all of the isolated RNA, so sequencing captured expressed TCRB transcripts. The assay was immunoSEQ multiplex PCR, and TCRdb's table has in-frame clones only and misses some. Here the sample spans approximately 240,000 clones, approximately 16% being singletons. No antigen has been assigned to these receptors. What was sequenced was naive CD4+ T cells from blood. The receptors here all came from a young man with type 1 diabetes.

This clone was counted only a few times. The V and J genes are TRBV7-2 and TRBJ1-2, with D hard to call. With 3 bases removed from V and 6 bases from J, the gap between germline ends came to 14 bases. Germline V gives CDR1 SGHTA, CDR2 FQGNSA. The CDR3 runs 14 residues. CDR3 sequence reads: CASSFGKGGHGYTF. The CDR3 region has the DNA TGTGCCAGCAGCTTTGGGAAGGGTGGCCATGGCTACACCTTC.

This clone has a handful of counts. The rearrangement links TRBV5-4 to TRBJ2-3; tentatively, D is TRBD2 (5 bases). Germline V gene data show CDR1 as SGHNT and CDR2 as YYREEE (reference sequence). Between the trimmed V and J ends, which lost 0 bases and 4 bases, there was a span of 15 bases. This CDR3 comprises 16 residues. The CDR3 DNA reads TGTGCCAGCAGCTTGGAACTAGAGATTCGCGCAGATACGCAGTATTTT. As protein: CASSLELEIRADTQYF.

This clone was seen a handful of times. The chain carries TRBV18 and TRBJ2-3; weak D call: TRBD2 (5 bases). The CDR3 extends over 16 amino acids. Germline V gene lookup returns CDR1 KGHSH and CDR2 LQKENI. V was clipped by 0 bases and J by 2 bases, with 12 bases between them. The CDR3 DNA is TGTGCCAGCTCACCACCCGGGGTGAGGGCCACAGATACGCAGTATTTT. This codes for CASSPPGVRATDTQYF. Based on the CDR3 plus reference TRBV18 and TRBJ2-3, the full variable domain is NAGVMQNPRHLVRRRGQEARLRCSPMKGHSHVYWYRQLPEEGLKFMVYLQKENIIDESGMPKERFSAEFPKEGPSILRIQQVVRGDSAAYFCASSPPGVRATDTQYFGPGTRLTVL.

This clone turned up a few times. V and J are TRBV5-1 and TRBJ2-3; D is ambiguous. The CDR3 has 13 residues. In germline, CDR1 is SGHRS, CDR2 YFSETQ. V was cut by 0 bases and J by 3 bases, with 5 bases left in between. This chain's CDR3 is CASSLDSTDTQYF. For the CDR3, the DNA is TGCGCCAGCAGCTTGGACAGTACAGATACGCAGTATTTT.

This clone was detected only a few times. The V call is TRBV29-1, the J call TRBJ2-3; maybe TRBD1 (5 bases). The length of the CDR3 is 13 residues. V lost 5 bases and J 3 bases, leaving 12 bases between the germline ends. Germline V gene lookup returns CDR1 SQVTM and CDR2 ANQGSEA. The CDR3 sequence: CSVQGPGTDTQYF. CDR3 in DNA: TGCAGCGTTCAGGGTCCAGGAACAGATACGCAGTATTTT.

This clone appeared a few times. The chain combines TRBV29-1 with TRBJ2-5; 9 nucleotides align to TRBD1. J gave up 4 bases and V 7 bases, and 4 bases lay outside the gene matches. This CDR3 has 12 amino acids. Germline assignment: CDR1 SQVTM and CDR2 ANQGSEA. CDR3: CSALTGGETQYF. The DNA for the CDR3 is TGCAGCGCCCTGACAGGGGGAGAGACCCAGTACTTC.

The rearrangement uses TRBV4-1 and TRBJ1-5; D perhaps matches TRBD1 (6 bases). CDR3 length: 16 residues. Between the trimmed V and J ends, which lost 5 bases and 0 bases, there was a span of 14 bases. Per germline, CDR1 MGHRA and CDR2 YSYEKL. CDR3 sequence reads: CASSTGQIVSNQPQHF. CDR3 DNA sequence: TGCGCCAGCAGCACCGGACAGATTGTTAGCAATCAGCCCCAGCATTTT.

The rearrangement links TRBV6-5 to TRBJ1-2, with 8 bases aligning to TRBD1. Unmatched junction bases numbered 9, after V lost 6 bases and J lost 12 bases. The CDR3 has 12 residues. Germline V CDR1 and CDR2: MNHEY, SVGAGI. The CDR3 DNA is TGTGCCAGCAGGGACTTGACAGGGGAGGACACCTTC. It yields the protein CASRDLTGEDTF.

This clone has a handful of counts. This chain uses TRBV4-3 with TRBJ2-1; the match to TRBD2 covers 12 bases. Looked up from germline, CDR1 is LGHNA and CDR2 is YSLEER. The V gene end was trimmed by 1 base and the J gene end by 3 bases; junction bases not matched to a gene: 4. The CDR3 has 17 amino acids. The chain's CDR3 is CASSQVMTSGGYNEQFF. The CDR3 nucleotides are TGCGCCAGCAGCCAAGTGATGACTAGCGGGGGCTACAATGAGCAGTTCTTC.

The chain links TRBV6-6 to TRBJ2-5; TRBD2 agrees at 9 bases. The V and J ends lost 5 bases and 5 bases, in that order; junction bases with no gene match: 9. The CDR3 extends over 15 amino acids. Germline loops: CDR1 MNHNY, CDR2 SVGAGI (reference sequence). CDR3 sequence (DNA): TGTGCCAGCAGTCACGGACTAGCGAGCACGGAGACCCAGTACTTC. Translation gives CASSHGLASTETQYF.

This rearrangement joins TRBV4-3 to TRBJ2-5, with 10 bases identical to TRBD1. Germline V lookup: CDR1 LGHNA, CDR2 YSLEER. With 4 bases clipped from V and 4 bases from J, the junction kept 3 bases outside the gene matches. The CDR3 runs 14 residues. The CDR3 loop reads CASSLGTGAETQYF. CDR3 nucleotides: TGCGCCAGCAGCCTCGGGACAGGGGCAGAGACCCAGTACTTC.

The chain joins TRBV28 to TRBJ2-5, with 8 positions matching TRBD1. V dropped 3 bases and J dropped 5; count of bases not matched to a gene: 8. Germline assignment: CDR1 MDHEN and CDR2 SYDVKM. The CDR3 is 15 amino acids. The CDR3 DNA reads TGTGCCAGCAGTTTGGGGACAGGTGCAGGGGAGACCCAGTACTTC. This sequence encodes CASSLGTGAGETQYF.

This chain connects TRBV25-1 to TRBJ2-5; D may be TRBD1 (5 bases). V was shortened by 3 bases and J by 3 bases, with 8 bases between the two germline ends. The CDR3 has 13 residues. Germline V gene lookup returns CDR1 MGHDK and CDR2 SYGVNS. CDR3 nucleotide sequence: TGTGCCAGCAGTGAGGCAGGGAAAGAGACCCAGTACTTC. It encodes CASSEAGKETQYF.

This clone has only one observation. The CDR3 spells CASSPTGATDTQYF. The DNA for the CDR3 is TGTGCCAGCAGCCCGACAGGGGCCACAGATACGCAGTATTTT. The V call is TRBV6-6, the J call TRBJ2-3; 8 nucleotides align to TRBD1. This CDR3 comprises 14 residues. Germline V gene sequence: CDR1 MNHNY, CDR2 SVGAGI (reference sequence). The V gene end was trimmed by 6 bases and the J gene end by 2 bases; junction bases not matched to a gene: 4.

This clone was seen a handful of times. The CDR3 loop reads CASSLEGEQYF. The CDR3, as DNA: TGCGCCAGCAGCTTGGAGGGCGAGCAGTACTTC. The chain joins TRBV5-1 to TRBJ2-5, with no clear D. The J call is uncertain, as TRBJ2-7 better fits the DNA end. The CDR3 contains 11 residues. Per the germline V gene, CDR1 is SGHRS and CDR2 is YFSETQ.

This clone was seen a handful of times. The CDR3 here is CAWRVGQGLKYEQFF. CDR3 DNA sequence: TGTGCCTGGAGGGTAGGACAGGGGCTTAAGTATGAGCAGTTCTTC. This chain joins TRBV30 and TRBJ2-1; 9 bases fit TRBD1. With 3 bases clipped from V and 8 bases from J, the junction kept 11 bases outside the gene matches. This CDR3 has 15 residues. CDR1 and CDR2 (germline): GTSNPN, SVGIG (reference sequence).

This sequence joins TRBV9 and TRBJ2-1; TRBD2 aligns across 12 bases. Germline CDR1 SGDLS, CDR2 YYNGEE. The CDR3 extends over 14 amino acids. After removal of 0 bases from V and 9 bases from J, the junction contained 1 base not matched to a gene. CDR3 region: CASSVATSGGEQFF. In nucleotides, the CDR3 is TGTGCCAGCAGCGTAGCGACTAGCGGGGGTGAGCAGTTCTTC.

J is TRBJ1-5 and V is TRBV15; D might be TRBD1 (5 bases). V was trimmed by 0 bases and J by 5 bases, leaving 11 bases between them. Germline CDR1 and CDR2: LNHNV and YYDKDF (reference sequence). CDR3 length: 15 amino acids. In nucleotides, the CDR3 is TGTGCCACCAGCAGAGATCCGGGGGACCATCAGCCCCAGCATTTT. Translating it yields CATSRDPGDHQPQHF.

This clone has only a few counts. The same CDR3 also results from other DNA sequences found in this sample. The chain joins TRBV20-1 to TRBJ1-2, with D unresolved. Trimming stripped 2 bases from V and 5 bases from J, with 6 bases between. CDR1 and CDR2 (germline): DFQATT, SNEGSKA (reference sequence). The CDR3 has 11 residues. The CDR3 reads CSARKDYGYTF. The CDR3 bases are TGCAGTGCTAGAAAAGATTATGGCTACACCTTC.

Only one count was recorded for this clone. V is TRBV7-6 and J is TRBJ2-7; D uncertain. Germline V gene lookup returns CDR1 SGHVS and CDR2 FNYEAQ. This CDR3 is built from 14 residues. V was cut by 4 bases and J by 4 bases, with 14 bases left in between. The CDR3 loop is CASSSNRNEYEQYF. The CDR3 coding sequence is TGTGCCAGCAGCTCCAATCGTAACGAATACGAGCAGTACTTC.

CDR3 in DNA: TGTGCCACCCGGACTAGCGGGAGGGCCGGAGATACGCAGTATTTT. This translates into CATRTSGRAGDTQYF. This chain links TRBV15 with TRBJ2-3; TRBD2 matches 15 bases. Germline V gives CDR1 LNHNV, CDR2 YYDKDF (reference sequence). The trim removed 8 bases at V and 5 bases at J, leaving 5 bases unmatched. The CDR3 covers 15 residues.

The chain couples TRBV29-1 to TRBJ2-7; tentatively, D is TRBD1 or TRBD2 (6 bases each). V lost 6 bases and J lost 5, with 17 bases in between. CDR1 is SQVTM, CDR2 ANQGSEA, per germline. This CDR3 contains 13 residues. The CDR3 DNA reads as TGCAGCGTGAGGGGGGCTCAGTGGGACGAGCAGTACTTC. Its translation: CSVRGAQWDEQYF.

This clone was seen more than once but under ten times. The V call is TRBV9, the J call TRBJ1-5; D unresolved. V was shortened by 3 bases and J by 0 bases, with 7 bases between the two germline ends. Germline CDR1 reads SGDLS; CDR2 reads YYNGEE. This CDR3 region has 14 residues. CDR3 residues: CASSGGISNQPQHF. The CDR3 DNA follows: TGTGCCAGCAGCGGAGGGATTAGCAATCAGCCCCAGCATTTT.

V is TRBV29-1 and J is TRBJ2-3, with D unresolved. Germline lookup yields CDR1 SQVTM and CDR2 ANQGSEA. Trimming pared 4 bases from V and 5 bases from J, leaving 7 bases between. The CDR3 runs to 11 residues. DNA of the CDR3: TGCAGCGTTGGTGACGGAGATACGCAGTATTTT. Translating gives CSVGDGDTQYF.

The V call is TRBV29-1, the J call TRBJ2-7; the D gene is possibly TRBD1 (6 bases). V lost 5 bases and J lost 2, with 7 bases in between. CDR3 length: 11 amino acids. Germline CDR1 SQVTM, CDR2 ANQGSEA. The CDR3 region has the DNA TGCAGCGTTAGGGACACCTACGAGCAGTACTTC. This encodes CSVRDTYEQYF.

The rearrangement uses TRBV7-2 and TRBJ1-4; TRBD1 agrees at 8 bases. Germline assignment: CDR1 SGHTA and CDR2 FQGNSA. The CDR3 consists of 15 residues. The V and J ends lost 5 bases and 3 bases, in that order; junction bases with no gene match: 5. This CDR3 is CASSRQGLANEKLFF. The CDR3, as DNA: TGTGCCAGCAGCCGACAGGGGCTTGCTAATGAAAAACTGTTTTTT. Drawing the rest from reference TRBV7-2 and TRBJ1-4, the complete variable domain is GAGVSQSPSNKVTEKGKDVELRCDPISGHTALYWYRQSLGQGLEFLIYFQGNSAPDKSGLPSDRFSAERTGGSVSTLTIQRTQQEDSAVYLCASSRQGLANEKLFFGSGTQLSVL.

This clone was observed a handful of times. V usage is TRBV7-2 and J usage is TRBJ2-1, with D perhaps TRBD1 or TRBD2 (5 bases each). The CDR3 is made up of 15 amino acids. V was clipped by 5 bases and J by 3 bases, with 14 bases between them. CDR1 is SGHTA, CDR2 FQGNSA, per germline. In DNA form, the CDR3 reads TGTGCCAGCAGCCTCGGGGCAGGCAGCTACAATGAGCAGTTCTTC. Protein product: CASSLGAGSYNEQFF.

J is TRBJ2-1 and V is TRBV27; 8 bases are a match to TRBD2. This CDR3 is built from 13 residues. The V gene's germline CDR1 is MNHEY and CDR2 SMNVEV (reference sequence). Losses at the gene ends were 6 bases for V and 8 bases for J; bases not matched to a gene: 6. The CDR3 DNA is TGTGCCAGCAGACCTAGCGGGTCCCATGAGCAGTTCTTC. As protein: CASRPSGSHEQFF.